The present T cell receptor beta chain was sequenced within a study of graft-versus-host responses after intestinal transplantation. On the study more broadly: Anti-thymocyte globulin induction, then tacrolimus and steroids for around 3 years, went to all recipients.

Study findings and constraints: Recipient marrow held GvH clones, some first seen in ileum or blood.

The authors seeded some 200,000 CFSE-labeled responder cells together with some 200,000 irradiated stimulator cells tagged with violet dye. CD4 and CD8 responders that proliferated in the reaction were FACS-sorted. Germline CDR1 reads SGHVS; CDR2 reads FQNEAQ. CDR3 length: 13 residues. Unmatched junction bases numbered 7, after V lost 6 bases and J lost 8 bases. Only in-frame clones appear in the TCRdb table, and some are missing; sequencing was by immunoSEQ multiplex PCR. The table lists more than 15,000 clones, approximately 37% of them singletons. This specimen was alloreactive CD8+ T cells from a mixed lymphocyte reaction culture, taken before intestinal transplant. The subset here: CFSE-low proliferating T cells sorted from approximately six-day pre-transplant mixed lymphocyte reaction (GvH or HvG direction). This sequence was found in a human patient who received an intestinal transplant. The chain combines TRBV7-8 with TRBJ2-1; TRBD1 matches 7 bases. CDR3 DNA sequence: TGTGCCAGCAGTTTGACAGGGTCCGATGAGCAGTTCTTC. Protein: CASSLTGSDEQFF. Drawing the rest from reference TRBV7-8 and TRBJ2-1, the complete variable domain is GAGVSQSPRYKVAKRGQDVALRCDPISGHVSLFWYQQALGQGPEFLTYFQNEAQLDKSGLPSDRFFAERPEGSVSTLKIQRTQQEDSAVYLCASSLTGSDEQFFGPGTRLTVL.